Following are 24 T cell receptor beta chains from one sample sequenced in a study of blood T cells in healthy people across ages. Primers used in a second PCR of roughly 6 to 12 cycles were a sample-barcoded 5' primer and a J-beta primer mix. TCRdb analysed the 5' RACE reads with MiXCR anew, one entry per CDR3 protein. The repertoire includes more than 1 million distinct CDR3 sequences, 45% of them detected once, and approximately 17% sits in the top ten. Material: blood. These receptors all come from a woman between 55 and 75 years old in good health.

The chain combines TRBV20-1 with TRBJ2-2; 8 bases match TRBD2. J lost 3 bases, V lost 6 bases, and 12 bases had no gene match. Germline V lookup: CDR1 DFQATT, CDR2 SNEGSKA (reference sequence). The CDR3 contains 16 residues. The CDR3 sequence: CSARSYGRADTGELFF. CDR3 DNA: TGCAGTGCCAGGTCATACGGGAGGGCCGACACCGGGGAGCTGTTTTTT.

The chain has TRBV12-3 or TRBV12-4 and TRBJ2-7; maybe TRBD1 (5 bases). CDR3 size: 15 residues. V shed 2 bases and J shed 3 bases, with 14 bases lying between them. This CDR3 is CASSLFRDFRYEQYF. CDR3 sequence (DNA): TGTGCCAGCAGTTTATTCAGGGATTTTCGCTACGAGCAGTACTTC.

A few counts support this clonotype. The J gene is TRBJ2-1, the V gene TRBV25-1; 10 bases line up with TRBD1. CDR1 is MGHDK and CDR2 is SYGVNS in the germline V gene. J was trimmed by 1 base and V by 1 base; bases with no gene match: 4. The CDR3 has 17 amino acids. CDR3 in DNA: TGTGCCAGCAGTGAATCGGACAGGGGGGCTTCCTACAATGAGCAGTTCTTC. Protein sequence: CASSESDRGASYNEQFF.

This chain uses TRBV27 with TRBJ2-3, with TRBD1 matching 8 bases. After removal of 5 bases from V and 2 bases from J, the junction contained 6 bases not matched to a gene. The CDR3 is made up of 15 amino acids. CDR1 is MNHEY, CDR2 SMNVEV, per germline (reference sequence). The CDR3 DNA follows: TGTGCCAGCAGTCCTTTGACAGGGGCCACAGATACGCAGTATTTT. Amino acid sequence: CASSPLTGATDTQYF.

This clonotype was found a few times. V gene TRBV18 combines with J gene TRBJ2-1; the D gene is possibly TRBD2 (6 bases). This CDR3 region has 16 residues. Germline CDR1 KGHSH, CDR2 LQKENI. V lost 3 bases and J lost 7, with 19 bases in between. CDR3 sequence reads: CASSPGSSGVVNEQFF. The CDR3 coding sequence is TGTGCCAGCTCACCCGGGAGCTCGGGAGTGGTAAATGAGCAGTTCTTC. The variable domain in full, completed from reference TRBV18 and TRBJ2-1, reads NAGVMQNPRHLVRRRGQEARLRCSPMKGHSHVYWYRQLPEEGLKFMVYLQKENIIDESGMPKERFSAEFPKEGPSILRIQQVVRGDSAAYFCASSPGSSGVVNEQFFGPGTRLTVL.

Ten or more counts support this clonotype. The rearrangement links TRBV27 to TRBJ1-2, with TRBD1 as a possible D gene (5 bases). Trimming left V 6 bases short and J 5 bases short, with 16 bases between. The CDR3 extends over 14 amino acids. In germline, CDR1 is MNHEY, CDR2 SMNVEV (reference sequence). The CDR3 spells CASSLGTGGYGYTF. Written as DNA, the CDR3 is TGTGCCAGCAGCTTAGGGACCGGGGGGTATGGCTACACCTTC.

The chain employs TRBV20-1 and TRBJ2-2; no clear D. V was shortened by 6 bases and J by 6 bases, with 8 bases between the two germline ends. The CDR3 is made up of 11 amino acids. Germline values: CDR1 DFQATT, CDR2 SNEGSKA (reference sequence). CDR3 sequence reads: CSATGAGELFF. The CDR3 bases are TGCAGTGCGACTGGGGCCGGGGAGCTGTTTTTT.

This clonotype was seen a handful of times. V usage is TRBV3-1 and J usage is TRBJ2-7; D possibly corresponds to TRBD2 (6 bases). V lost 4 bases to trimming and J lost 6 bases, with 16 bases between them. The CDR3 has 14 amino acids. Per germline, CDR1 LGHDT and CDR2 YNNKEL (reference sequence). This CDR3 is CASSRYMEEGEQYF. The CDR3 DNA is TGTGCCAGCAGCCGCTACATGGAGGAGGGCGAGCAGTACTTC.

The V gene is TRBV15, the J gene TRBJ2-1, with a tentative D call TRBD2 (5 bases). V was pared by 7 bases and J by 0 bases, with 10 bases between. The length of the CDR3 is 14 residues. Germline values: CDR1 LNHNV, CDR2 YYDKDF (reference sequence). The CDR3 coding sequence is TGTGCCACCAAGACGGGAAACTCCTACAATGAGCAGTTCTTC. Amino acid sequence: CATKTGNSYNEQFF.

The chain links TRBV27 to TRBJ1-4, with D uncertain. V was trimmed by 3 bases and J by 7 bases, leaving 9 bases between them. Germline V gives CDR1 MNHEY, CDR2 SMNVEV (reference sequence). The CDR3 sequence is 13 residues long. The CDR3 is CASSLLGVEKLFF. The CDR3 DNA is TGTGCCAGCAGTTTGCTCGGGGTTGAAAAACTGTTTTTT.

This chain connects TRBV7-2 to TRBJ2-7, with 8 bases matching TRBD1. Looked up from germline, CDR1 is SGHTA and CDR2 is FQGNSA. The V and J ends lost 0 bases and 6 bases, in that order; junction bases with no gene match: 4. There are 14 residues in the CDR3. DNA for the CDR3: TGTGCCAGCAGCTTAGCCTCAGGGGGCCGCGAGCAGTACTTC. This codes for CASSLASGGREQYF.

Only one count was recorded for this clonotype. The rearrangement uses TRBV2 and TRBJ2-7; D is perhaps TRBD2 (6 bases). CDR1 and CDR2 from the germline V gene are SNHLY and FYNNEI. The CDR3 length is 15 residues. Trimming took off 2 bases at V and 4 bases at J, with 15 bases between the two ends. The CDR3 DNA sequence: TGTGCCAGCAGTGAATCTAGCCCGGGAGAATACGAGCAGTACTTC. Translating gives CASSESSPGEYEQYF.

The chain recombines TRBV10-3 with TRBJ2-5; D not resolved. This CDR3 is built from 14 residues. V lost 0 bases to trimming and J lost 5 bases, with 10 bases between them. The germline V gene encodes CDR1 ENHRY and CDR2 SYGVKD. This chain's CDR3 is CAISESAETETQYF. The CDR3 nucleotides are TGTGCCATCAGTGAGTCGGCGGAGACGGAGACCCAGTACTTC.

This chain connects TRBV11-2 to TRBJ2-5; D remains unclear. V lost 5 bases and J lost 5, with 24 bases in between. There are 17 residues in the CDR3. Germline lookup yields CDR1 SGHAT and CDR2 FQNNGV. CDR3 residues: CASSHPSSVSVGETQYF. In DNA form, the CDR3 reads TGTGCCAGCAGCCATCCCTCGTCGGTGTCAGTTGGGGAGACCCAGTACTTC.

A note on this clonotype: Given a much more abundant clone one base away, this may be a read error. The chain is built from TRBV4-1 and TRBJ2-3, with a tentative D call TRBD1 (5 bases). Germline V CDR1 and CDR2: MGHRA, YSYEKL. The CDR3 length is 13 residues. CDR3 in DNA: TGCGCCAGCAGCCAAGATTCCACAGGTACGCAGTATTTT. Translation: CASSQDSTGTQYF.

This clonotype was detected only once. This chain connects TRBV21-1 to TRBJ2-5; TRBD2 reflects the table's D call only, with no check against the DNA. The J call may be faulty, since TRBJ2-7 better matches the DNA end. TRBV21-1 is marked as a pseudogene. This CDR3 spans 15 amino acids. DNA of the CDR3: TGTGCCAGCAATAGCGGGACTAGCGAGAGTCACGAGCAGTACTTC. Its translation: CASNSGTSESHEQYF.

In nucleotides, the CDR3 is TGTGCCACAGGGGTCTACGAGCAGTACTTC. It specifies CATGVYEQYF. The V call is TRBV28, the J call TRBJ2-7, with D perhaps matching TRBD1 (6 bases). V shed 10 bases and J shed 3 bases, with 7 bases lying between them. Germline-derived CDR1 and CDR2 are MDHEN and SYDVKM. This CDR3 has 10 residues.

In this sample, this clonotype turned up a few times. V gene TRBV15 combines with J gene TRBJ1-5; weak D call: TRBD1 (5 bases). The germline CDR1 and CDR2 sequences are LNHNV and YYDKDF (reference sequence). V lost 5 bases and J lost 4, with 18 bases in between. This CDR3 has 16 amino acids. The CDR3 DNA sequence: TGTGCCACCAGCTTCTATCCCGGGACGCCGAATCAGCCCCAGCATTTT. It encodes CATSFYPGTPNQPQHF.

The CDR3 loop is CAILERGGYNEQYF. Here the CDR3 DNA reads TGTGCCATCCTAGAGCGCGGGGGCTACAATGAGCAGTACTTC. This chain connects TRBV2 to TRBJ2-5, with a weak D call TRBD2 (7 bases). Germline-derived CDR1 and CDR2 are SNHLY and FYNNEI. Trimming pared 10 bases from V and 11 bases from J, leaving 26 bases between. The CDR3 has 14 amino acids.

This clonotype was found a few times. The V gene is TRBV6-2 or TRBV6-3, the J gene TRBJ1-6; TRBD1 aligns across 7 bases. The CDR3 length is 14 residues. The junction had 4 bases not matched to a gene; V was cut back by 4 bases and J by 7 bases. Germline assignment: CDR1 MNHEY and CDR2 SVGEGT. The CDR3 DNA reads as TGTGCCAGCAGTTCAGCAGGGGGAAATTCACCCCTCCACTTT. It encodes CASSSAGGNSPLHF.

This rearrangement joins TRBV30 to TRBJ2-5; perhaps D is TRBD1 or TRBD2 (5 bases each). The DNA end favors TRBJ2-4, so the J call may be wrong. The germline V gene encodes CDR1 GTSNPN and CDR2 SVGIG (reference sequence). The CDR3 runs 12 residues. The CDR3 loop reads CARGTTVNIQYF. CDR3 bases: TGTGCCCGGGGAACGACAGTGAACATTCAGTACTTC.

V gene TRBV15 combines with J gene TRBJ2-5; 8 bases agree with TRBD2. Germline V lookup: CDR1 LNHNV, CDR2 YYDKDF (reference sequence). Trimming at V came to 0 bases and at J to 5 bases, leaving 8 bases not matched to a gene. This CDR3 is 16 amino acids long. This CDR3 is CATSRDQGLVSETQYF. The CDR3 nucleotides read TGTGCCACCAGCAGAGATCAGGGACTAGTATCGGAGACCCAGTACTTC.

The CDR3 reads CASSFAGVNEQFF. The CDR3 DNA follows: TGTGCCAGCAGTTTTGCAGGGGTCAATGAGCAGTTCTTC. This chain uses TRBV27 with TRBJ2-1, with D perhaps TRBD1 (6 bases). Germline V gene data show CDR1 as MNHEY and CDR2 as SMNVEV (reference sequence). V gave up 3 bases and J gave up 6 bases, with 9 bases separating them. CDR3 length: 13 amino acids.

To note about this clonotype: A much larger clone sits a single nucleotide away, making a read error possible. The chain's CDR3 is CSGGLAHTQYF. Here the CDR3 DNA reads TGCAGCGGTGGACTAGCACATACGCAGTATTTT. The chain carries TRBV29-1 and TRBJ2-3, with TRBD2 identical over 8 bases. This CDR3 is built from 11 residues. The germline V gene has CDR1 SQVTM and CDR2 ANQGSEA. V lost 7 bases and J lost 7; bases outside the gene matches: 4.